This T cell receptor beta chain was captured in a study of T cell responses to AZD1222 COVID-19 vaccine (TCRdb year 2021). Regarding the complete study: TCR sequencing was performed for roughly 250 trial participants, of whom about 200 were given two doses of AZD1222 and around 25 were given two doses of MenACWY control vaccine. Trial participants were enrolled by age into subgroups of 18-55, 56-69 and 70-plus years, and roughly 150, 30 and 60 TCR-sequenced participants, respectively, were included in these subgroups. General conclusions and limits of the study: Conclusions about previously exposed vaccinees are limited because only a handful of AZD1222 recipients were SARS-CoV-2 seropositive at baseline. Most participants were white British and females outnumbered males, and the authors suggested that clonal diversity may have been underestimated. No day 14 peak-response samples were available, so repertoires were characterized only after the peak T cell response. A significant rise in spike-specific TCR breadth and depth was observed after two AZD1222 doses relative to day 0 and relative to MenACWY recipients. The whole spike protein was spanned by vaccine-associated CD4 TCRs, and dominant responses were seen in regions 160-218 and 743-854. In the small 56-69-year group, the increase in depth fell short of significance, most likely because of low power. Reportedly, almost half of the unique spike-specific TCRs recognized epitopes lying outside the regions that are mutated in the B.1.351 and B.1.1.7 variants.

This clone was recorded a few times. Its antigen has not been determined. It has no much larger one-base neighbor in the sample; base qualities were not kept. At the junction V is shortened by 0 bases and J by 4 bases, with 12 bases in between. The CDR3 covers 15 residues, taking in both the cysteine and the phenylalanine. Solely the CDR3 DNA is kept, with 45 bases framed from the first base. The germline V gene specifies MNHEY as CDR1 and SVGEGT as CDR2. Reading the label with the study, this specimen's time point is: about 28 days (+/-7) after the second vaccine dose. AZD1222 recipients whose second dose came at about 4 weeks and those whose second dose came at about 12 weeks were combined into one group, since spike-specific TCR depth and breadth did not differ between the two schedules. Vaccinee samples came from UK trials COV001 and COV002, including a single-blind randomized controlled phase 2/3 trial of AZD1222 (ChAdOx1 nCoV-19) in healthy adults. For TCRbeta chain sequencing, PBMC samples from trial participants were taken at day 0 and at day 28 after the second dose.

The CDR3 regions of human TCRbeta chains were analyzed by immunosequencing. In the paper's pipeline: Repertoire TCRs were checked for matches against a reference library of SARS-CoV-2-specific TCRs that had been generated using the MIRA antigen-specificity platform. Breadth was defined as the fraction of unique TCRs that were SARS-CoV-2-associated, and depth was defined as the fraction of total T cells that were SARS-CoV-2-associated. Using the MIRA data, every spike-specific TCR was mapped to the spike region that the TCR reacted to and assigned to either a CD4 or a CD8 class. Log10-transformed breadth and depth values were compared by one-way ANOVA with Sidak's multiple comparisons tests. Sourced from immuneACCESS, this table was stored by TCRdb with only in-frame sequences that have V and J called. A share of the clones is absent; for the studies checked, an unresolved V gene accounts for under half, and the remainder has no known explanation. From that table come the V and J calls and clone size; the DNA was used to work out D and trimming. In all, the sample holds more than 55,000 clones, and 65% to 80% of those were seen once. The ten largest clones take up roughly 4% of the sample.

This specimen consisted of peripheral blood, obtained 28 days after the second AZD1222 dose. The chain is encoded by TRBV6-2 or TRBV6-3 joined to TRBJ1-2, and TRBD1 may be the D gene, going by 5 matching bases. The source is an adult who received the AZD1222 COVID-19 vaccine. The DNA sequence is as follows: TGTGCCAGCAGTTACTCGGCCGGGACGGTCTATGGCTACACCTTC. It translates as CASSYSAGTVYGYTF.